Shown below are 27 T cell receptor beta chains from a single sample sequenced in a study of PD-L1 blockade in urothelial cancer. Method: immunoSEQ multiplex PCR; TCRdb's copy keeps in-frame clones and lacks some. The sample yields 60,000 to 75,000 clones, roughly 84% seen once. The time point here: pretreatment peripheral blood. The sequencing used PBMCs, collected around atezolizumab (anti-PD-L1) treatment. These receptors were taken from a woman between 70 and 85 years old with urothelial cancer.

The chain has TRBV5-1 and TRBJ1-1; 7 nucleotides line up with TRBD1. V shed 4 bases and J 1 base; nucleotides not matched to a gene: 7. The CDR3 length is 15 residues. Germline V CDR1 and CDR2: SGHRS, YFSETQ. The CDR3 coding sequence is TGCGCCAGCAGCCCTGACAGGGTGGCGAACACTGAAGCTTTCTTT. This sequence encodes CASSPDRVANTEAFF. The whole variable domain, filled in from reference TRBV5-1 and TRBJ1-1, reads KAGVTQTPRYLIKTRGQQVTLSCSPISGHRSVSWYQQTPGQGLQFLFEYFSETQRNKGNFPGRFSGRQFSNSRSEMNVSTLELGDSALYLCASSPDRVANTEAFFGQGTRLTVV.

The chain recombines TRBV5-1 with TRBJ1-3; D ambiguous. Germline-derived CDR1 and CDR2 are SGHRS and YFSETQ. The CDR3 is made up of 18 amino acids. Trimming took 0 bases from V and 2 from J, leaving 18 bases between them. CDR3 bases: TGCGCCAGCAGCTTGGGCCATTCGGCGCAGGATCCTGGAAACACCATATATTTT. Its protein is CASSLGHSAQDPGNTIYF.

The CDR3 region is CASSQPPSGRASEQYF. The CDR3 DNA follows: TGTGCCAGTAGTCAACCTCCTAGCGGGAGGGCCTCCGAGCAGTACTTC. The genes are TRBV19 and TRBJ2-7; TRBD2 matches at 12 bases. Germline CDR1 is LNHDA and CDR2 is SQIVND (reference sequence). CDR3 length: 16 amino acids. V lost 5 bases to trimming and J lost 6 bases; unmatched junction nucleotides: 11.

The rearrangement joins TRBV5-4 to TRBJ1-2, with 8 bases lining up with TRBD1. From germline, CDR1 is SGHNT and CDR2 YYREEE (reference sequence). V lost 0 bases, J lost 8 bases, and 6 bases stayed unmatched. The CDR3 runs to 14 residues. CDR3 nucleotides: TGTGCCAGCAGCTTGGGGGGACAGGCCTCCGGCTACACCTTC. Amino acid sequence: CASSLGGQASGYTF.

J is TRBJ2-3 and V is TRBV6-5; D remains unclear. The V gene lost 6 bases and the J gene lost 8 bases, with 15 bases spanning the gap. This CDR3 is built from 13 residues. Germline V gene sequence: CDR1 MNHEY, CDR2 SVGAGI. As DNA, the CDR3 is TGTGCCAGCAGCCGACCGCAGTGGAGTACGCAGTATTTT. Its translation is CASSRPQWSTQYF.

This clone has just one count. The chain carries TRBV30 and TRBJ1-2, with D unresolved. Deletions cut 4 bases from V and 0 bases from J, with 6 bases between. This CDR3 contains 12 residues. The germline V gene has CDR1 GTSNPN and CDR2 SVGIG (reference sequence). The CDR3 coding sequence is TGTGCCTGGAATGGAGCTAACTATGGCTACACCTTC. Translated, it gives CAWNGANYGYTF.

The V call is TRBV7-9, the J call TRBJ2-1, with TRBD2 as a possible D gene (6 bases). The CDR3 covers 17 residues. Germline CDR1 SEHNR, CDR2 FQNEAQ (reference sequence). Trimming removed 5 bases at V and 2 bases at J, with 19 bases between. The CDR3: CASSLYHGGRTYNEQFF. In DNA form, the CDR3 reads TGTGCCAGCAGCCTATATCACGGGGGAAGGACCTACAATGAGCAGTTCTTC.

The CDR3 spells CASSYLGLPDTQYF. The CDR3 DNA follows: TGTGCCAGCAGTTACTTGGGACTACCAGATACGCAGTATTTT. The chain uses TRBV28 and TRBJ2-3, with 7 bases lining up with TRBD2. Germline assignment: CDR1 MDHEN and CDR2 SYDVKM. Trimming removed 4 bases from V and 4 bases from J; junction bases left unmatched: 5. The CDR3 spans 14 residues.

The chain uses TRBV5-1 and TRBJ2-7; possibly TRBD1 for D (6 bases). The CDR3 sequence is 14 residues long. The V end lost 4 bases, the J end lost 1 base, and 12 bases lay between the germline ends. Germline V lookup: CDR1 SGHRS, CDR2 YFSETQ. Here the CDR3 reads CASSLRGPSYEQYF. CDR3 coding DNA: TGCGCCAGCAGCCTCAGGGGACCTTCCTACGAGCAGTACTTC. The full variable domain, in which reference TRBV5-1 and TRBJ2-7 provide the parts outside the CDR3, is KAGVTQTPRYLIKTRGQQVTLSCSPISGHRSVSWYQQTPGQGLQFLFEYFSETQRNKGNFPGRFSGRQFSNSRSEMNVSTLELGDSALYLCASSLRGPSYEQYFGPGTRLTVT.

The rearrangement joins TRBV6-6 to TRBJ2-7; D ambiguous. CDR3 size: 14 residues. V was trimmed by 6 bases and J by 6 bases, leaving 18 bases between them. Germline V gives CDR1 MNHNY, CDR2 SVGAGI (reference sequence). CDR3 amino acids: CASSPPAALLEQYF. The CDR3 DNA follows: TGTGCCAGCAGCCCCCCGGCGGCCCTCCTCGAGCAGTACTTC.

CDR3 sequence: CAIKTSTDTQYF. The CDR3, as DNA: TGTGCCATTAAGACTAGCACAGATACGCAGTATTTT. The chain employs TRBV10-3 and TRBJ2-3, with D uncertain. Germline V lookup: CDR1 ENHRY, CDR2 SYGVKD. V was trimmed by 9 bases and J by 0 bases, leaving 7 bases between them. This CDR3 is built from 12 residues.

The rearrangement joins TRBV18 to TRBJ1-5; 7 bases are a match to TRBD1. The V and J ends lost 3 bases and 3 bases, in that order; junction bases with no gene match: 8. The CDR3 is made up of 16 amino acids. From germline, CDR1 is KGHSH and CDR2 LQKENI. CDR3 region: CASSPPGQSTNQPQHF. As DNA, the CDR3 is TGTGCCAGCTCACCGCCGGGACAGAGTACCAATCAGCCCCAGCATTTT.

The CDR3 loop reads CASTGVTSGGGEETQYF. In nucleotides, the CDR3 is TGTGCCAGCACCGGAGTGACTAGCGGGGGGGGCGAGGAGACCCAGTACTTC. The rearrangement joins TRBV2 to TRBJ2-5; 14 bases fit TRBD2. J was trimmed by 5 bases and V by 7 bases; bases with no gene match: 12. Germline V gives CDR1 SNHLY, CDR2 FYNNEI. The CDR3 is 17 amino acids.

This chain connects TRBV18 to TRBJ2-3; 9 bases line up with TRBD1. This CDR3 region has 16 residues. In germline, CDR1 is KGHSH, CDR2 LQKENI. V shed 2 bases, J shed 0 bases, and the junction held 3 bases outside the gene matches. The CDR3 coding sequence is TGTGCCAGCTCACCAAGGGACAGGGCTAGCACAGATACGCAGTATTTT. This gives the protein CASSPRDRASTDTQYF.

The chain recombines TRBV5-1 with TRBJ1-1; tentative D call: TRBD1 (5 bases). Germline V gene sequence: CDR1 SGHRS, CDR2 YFSETQ. V was cut by 6 bases and J by 1 base, with 16 bases left in between. The CDR3 totals 15 residues. As DNA, the CDR3 is TGCGCCAGCAACCAGGGAGGGACGGCGAACACTGAAGCTTTCTTT. As protein: CASNQGGTANTEAFF.

The rearrangement links TRBV5-1 to TRBJ2-2; D possibly corresponds to TRBD1 (5 bases). This CDR3 spans 15 amino acids. The germline gives CDR1 SGHRS, CDR2 YFSETQ. Trimming stripped 4 bases from V and 0 bases from J, with 10 bases between. CDR3 in amino acids: CASSLTVANTGELFF. The CDR3 DNA reads as TGCGCCAGCAGCCTGACAGTCGCGAACACCGGGGAGCTGTTTTTT.

This chain links TRBV10-3 with TRBJ1-2; D perhaps matches TRBD1 (6 bases). This CDR3 contains 16 residues. V lost 3 bases to trimming and J lost 7 bases, with 21 bases between them. Looked up from germline, CDR1 is ENHRY and CDR2 is SYGVKD. In DNA, the CDR3 is TGTGCCATCAGTGACCGTGGGGGCACGGGCCGGTCTGGCTACACCTTC. It encodes CAISDRGGTGRSGYTF.

This rearrangement joins TRBV9 to TRBJ1-1; D uncertain. Germline V gene sequence: CDR1 SGDLS, CDR2 YYNGEE. The CDR3 has 14 residues. V gave up 0 bases and J gave up 1 base, with 7 bases separating them. CDR3 in amino acids: CASSVGLKNTEAFF. CDR3 sequence (DNA): TGTGCCAGCAGCGTAGGGCTTAAGAACACTGAAGCTTTCTTT.

The rearrangement uses TRBV6-5 and TRBJ1-4; D not certain. Germline V gene lookup returns CDR1 MNHEY and CDR2 SVGAGI. This CDR3 contains 12 residues. V lost 4 bases and J lost 5, with 5 bases in between. CDR3 sequence (DNA): TGTGCCAGCAGTTCTACGAATGAAAAACTGTTTTTT. Translated: CASSSTNEKLFF.

The J gene is TRBJ1-1, the V gene TRBV6-1, with D uncertain. The CDR3 is 15 amino acids. Trimming took 6 bases from V and 0 from J, leaving 14 bases between them. Per the germline V gene, CDR1 is MNHNS and CDR2 is SASEGT. CDR3 sequence: CASRGITKVNTEAFF. CDR3 DNA sequence: TGTGCCAGCAGAGGTATTACTAAGGTGAACACTGAAGCTTTCTTT.

The chain uses TRBV5-4 and TRBJ1-1; maybe TRBD1 (5 bases). Germline V gene sequence: CDR1 SGHNT, CDR2 YYREEE (reference sequence). Trimming removed 4 bases at V and 5 bases at J, with 24 bases between. The CDR3 runs to 17 residues. The CDR3 DNA is TGTGCCAGCAGCCGTCGCGGATCCGTCCGTCGGGGGACTGAAGCTTTCTTT. It yields the protein CASSRRGSVRRGTEAFF.

The genes are TRBV5-4 and TRBJ2-7; 11 positions match TRBD2. The trim removed 3 bases at V and 2 bases at J, leaving 4 bases unmatched. CDR3 length equals 15 residues. In germline, CDR1 is SGHNT, CDR2 YYREEE (reference sequence). The CDR3 here is CASSYGTSGTYEQYF. As DNA, the CDR3 is TGTGCCAGCAGCTATGGGACTAGCGGAACCTACGAGCAGTACTTC.

CDR3 amino acids: CSAEGTGGGQETQYF. CDR3 sequence (DNA): TGCAGCGCTGAGGGGACAGGGGGCGGCCAAGAGACCCAGTACTTC. This sequence joins TRBV29-1 and TRBJ2-5; 12 bases line up with TRBD1. The CDR3 is 15 amino acids. Trimming at V came to 7 bases and at J to 1 base, leaving 7 bases not matched to a gene. CDR1 is SQVTM, CDR2 ANQGSEA, per germline.

The V gene is TRBV12-5, the J gene TRBJ2-1; 8 nucleotides agree with TRBD2. V gave up 7 bases and J gave up 6 bases; unmatched junction bases: 5. This CDR3 is 13 amino acids long. Germline V gives CDR1 LGHNT, CDR2 FRNRAP. The CDR3 nucleotides read TGTGCTAGTGCCCGAAGCGGGGGCAATGAGCAGTTCTTC. Amino acids: CASARSGGNEQFF.

The J gene is TRBJ2-7, the V gene TRBV11-2; 9 positions match TRBD1. Germline V CDR1 and CDR2: SGHAT, FQNNGV. The CDR3 totals 17 residues. V gave up 2 bases and J gave up 7 bases; unmatched junction bases: 15. CDR3: CASSLRNPGTGLGEQYF. The CDR3 nucleotides are TGTGCCAGCAGCTTACGTAATCCCGGGACAGGGTTGGGGGAGCAGTACTTC. Full variable domain (remainder filled in from reference TRBV11-2 and TRBJ2-7): EAGVAQSPRYKIIEKRQSVAFWCNPISGHATLYWYQQILGQGPKLLIQFQNNGVVDDSQLPKDRFSAERLKGVDSTLKIQPAKLEDSAVYLCASSLRNPGTGLGEQYFGPGTRLTVT.

The CDR3 region is CASSLNPRERGEQYF. Here the CDR3 DNA reads TGTGCCAGCAGCTTAAACCCCCGGGAGAGGGGCGAGCAGTACTTC. The rearrangement uses TRBV11-2 and TRBJ2-7, with a weak D call TRBD2 (6 bases). The CDR3 has 15 residues. V was pared by 2 bases and J by 6 bases, with 17 bases between. The germline gives CDR1 SGHAT, CDR2 FQNNGV.

The genes are TRBV5-1 and TRBJ2-7; 15 nucleotides line up with TRBD2. Trimming took 2 bases from V and 2 from J; bases not matched to a gene: 5. Germline V gene data show CDR1 as SGHRS and CDR2 as YFSETQ. The CDR3 totals 17 residues. The CDR3 DNA follows: TGCGCCAGCAGCTTCGGACTAGCGGGAGGGCCCCCCTACGAGCAGTACTTC. Its protein is CASSFGLAGGPPYEQYF.